One sample yielded the 9 T cell receptor beta chains listed below, sequenced in a study of blood T cells in healthy people across ages. Then a second PCR, running roughly 7 to 11 cycles, was carried out with a sample-barcoded 5' primer and a J-beta primer mix. MiXCR, applied by TCRdb to the 5' RACE reads, yields one record per CDR3 protein. The sample has 1.5 million to 2 million distinct CDR3 sequences; approximately 28% are singletons. The sample consisted of blood. Receptors were obtained from a young woman in good health.

This clonotype was counted a few times. This chain links TRBV5-1 with TRBJ2-1; D not resolved. Germline CDR1 SGHRS, CDR2 YFSETQ. Between the trimmed V and J ends, which lost 0 bases and 5 bases, there was a span of 15 bases. CDR3 length equals 16 residues. As DNA, the CDR3 is TGCGCCAGCAGCTTGGTTTCTGGCAGTATACACAATGAGCAGTTCTTC. Amino acids: CASSLVSGSIHNEQFF.

This clonotype has just one count. The chain combines TRBV6-2 or TRBV6-3 with TRBJ2-1, with D uncertain. The CDR3 runs 15 residues. V was cut by 6 bases and J by 8 bases, with 20 bases left in between. Germline V gene lookup returns CDR1 MNHEY and CDR2 SVGEGT. CDR3 DNA: TGTGCCAGCAGCCTTGATTCTCTTCGCGGCGATGAGCAGTTCTTC. Translating gives CASSLDSLRGDEQFF.

This clonotype was seen more than once but under ten times. This chain connects TRBV7-2 to TRBJ1-1; D uncertain. V was clipped by 1 base and J by 3 bases, with 9 bases between them. In germline, CDR1 is SGHTA, CDR2 FQGNSA. This CDR3 has 14 residues. CDR3 nucleotide sequence: TGTGCCAGCAGCTTAGGGTTCAGGTACACTGAAGCTTTCTTT. It yields the protein CASSLGFRYTEAFF.

This clonotype turned up a few times. The rearrangement joins TRBV9 to TRBJ2-3; TRBD2 agrees at 8 bases. The CDR3 is 15 residues long. CDR1 and CDR2 (germline): SGDLS, YYNGEE. Germline trimming cut 2 bases from V and 3 bases from J; bases unmatched to any gene: 5. The CDR3 reads CASSVSGSRTDTQYF. Written as DNA, the CDR3 is TGTGCCAGCAGCGTCAGCGGGAGTCGAACAGATACGCAGTATTTT.

The chain recombines TRBV6-5 with TRBJ1-1; tentative D call: TRBD1 (5 bases). V was pared by 5 bases and J by 2 bases, with 15 bases between. The CDR3 has 15 residues. From germline, CDR1 is MNHEY and CDR2 SVGAGI. The CDR3 sequence: CASSGTPRRNTEAFF. The CDR3 DNA is TGTGCCAGCAGTGGGACCCCAAGGAGAAACACTGAAGCTTTCTTT.

The rearrangement uses TRBV12-3 or TRBV12-4 and TRBJ1-1; D is ambiguous. The CDR3 sequence is 14 residues long. Trimming left V 5 bases short and J 3 bases short, with 13 bases between. The CDR3 reads CASSPLGTDTEAFF. CDR3 sequence (DNA): TGTGCCAGCAGTCCCTTGGGCACGGACACTGAAGCTTTCTTT.

This clonotype was seen only a few times. V and J are TRBV14 and TRBJ2-1; no clear D. The CDR3 is 14 residues long. CDR1 and CDR2 from the germline V gene are SGHDN and FVKESK. V gave up 4 bases and J gave up 3 bases, with 10 bases separating them. CDR3 residues: CASSPEAFYNEQFF. The CDR3 nucleotides read TGTGCCAGCAGCCCTGAGGCTTTCTACAATGAGCAGTTCTTC. Full variable domain (outside the CDR3, taken from reference TRBV14 and TRBJ2-1): EAGVTQFPSHSVIEKGQTVTLRCDPISGHDNLYWYRRVMGKEIKFLLHFVKESKQDESGMPNNRFLAERTGGTYSTLKVQPAELEDSGVYFCASSPEAFYNEQFFGPGTRLTVL.

The chain uses TRBV4-1 and TRBJ1-2; no definite D call. CDR1 MGHRA and CDR2 YSYEKL come from the germline V gene. CDR3 size: 15 residues. The ends were cut back, 1 base at V and 8 bases at J, with 17 bases in the middle. The CDR3 coding sequence is TGCGCCAGCAGCCAAGGGAGAAGAGGGCCATCCGGCTACACCTTC. This translates into CASSQGRRGPSGYTF.

This clonotype has only a few counts. The chain has TRBV3-1 and TRBJ2-3; D remains unclear. V was pared by 8 bases and J by 9 bases, with 15 bases between. Per germline, CDR1 LGHDT and CDR2 YNNKEL (reference sequence). The CDR3 loop spans 12 amino acids. CDR3 sequence: CASPTITRTQYF. The CDR3, as DNA: TGTGCCAGCCCAACCATCACGCGGACGCAGTATTTT.